This is a list of T cell receptor beta chains from one sample in a study of cytomegalovirus exposure and HLA in healthy donors. Sequencing was performed with immunoSEQ multiplex PCR; in TCRdb, only in-frame clones are kept and a portion is missing. The sample has about 72,000 clones; around 95% are singletons. The sequenced material came from PBMCs. All receptors derive from a woman under 30 in good health and CMV-seronegative. The CDR3 runs from the conserved cysteine through the conserved F or W. Each record gives: J gene, CDR3 length, D gene, clone size, V gene, CDR3 protein, CDR3 DNA. D genes are given only for firm matches. Size tells how often a clone was seen (once, few, many) or the class of an expanded clone, and some rows leave it out.

TRBJ1-2,14,NA,NA,TRBV19,CASSRRGKDYGYTF,TGTGCCAGTAGCCGGCGGGGTAAGGACTATGGCTACACCTTC
TRBJ2-1,14,NA,NA,TRBV29-1,CSVGTLFTLEEQFF,TGCAGCGTTGGAACCTTATTTACGCTAGAGGAGCAGTTCTTC
TRBJ2-7,15,NA,NA,TRBV18,CASSPPGVGDGEQYF,TGTGCCAGCTCACCCCCGGGGGTGGGGGACGGCGAGCAGTACTTC
TRBJ2-5,13,TRBD1,NA,TRBV6-4,CASSRDSGETQYF,TGTGCCAGCAGCCGGGACAGTGGAGAGACCCAGTACTTC
TRBJ1-5,18,NA,NA,TRBV6-1,CASSAPAGRQLSNQPQHF,TGTGCCAGCAGTGCCCCTGCGGGGCGACAACTTAGCAATCAGCCCCAGCATTTT
TRBJ2-7,13,NA,NA,TRBV5-1,CASSPATAYEQYF,TGCGCCAGCAGCCCCGCTACCGCCTACGAGCAGTACTTC
TRBJ1-5,20,NA,NA,TRBV19,CASSTTRRENRAPSNQPQHF,TGTGCCAGTAGTACGACACGAAGGGAAAACAGGGCACCTAGCAATCAGCCCCAGCATTTT
TRBJ1-2,14,NA,NA,TRBV7-8,CASSLTRRNYGYTF,TGTGCCAGCAGCTTAACGAGGCGGAACTATGGCTACACCTTC
TRBJ1-1,13,NA,NA,TRBV18,CASSHRANTEAFF,TGTGCCAGCTCACACAGGGCGAACACTGAAGCTTTCTTT
TRBJ2-1,15,NA,NA,TRBV19,CASSMSVAGNNEQFF,TGTGCCAGTAGTATGTCCGTTGCGGGGAACAATGAGCAGTTCTTC
TRBJ1-5,17,TRBD1,NA,TRBV11-2,CASSLQGAQGSNQPQHF,TGTGCCAGCAGCTTACAGGGGGCCCAGGGCAGCAATCAGCCCCAGCATTTT
TRBJ2-5,14,NA,NA,TRBV10-3,CAISESSGQETQYF,TGTGCCATCAGTGAGTCTAGTGGCCAAGAGACCCAGTACTTC
TRBJ1-5,15,NA,NA,TRBV28,CASSFSGVLNQPQHF,TGTGCCAGCAGTTTCTCGGGGGTGCTCAATCAGCCCCAGCATTTT
TRBJ1-3,14,TRBD1,NA,TRBV30,CACTQGTGGNTIYF,TGTGCCTGTACCCAAGGGACAGGGGGAAACACCATATATTTT
TRBJ2-7,16,TRBD1,NA,TRBV2,CASMDGPGQGTYEQYF,TGTGCCAGCATGGACGGCCCTGGACAGGGAACCTACGAGCAGTACTTC
TRBJ1-5,20,TRBD1,NA,TRBV27,CASSSSGPGTGGYSNQPQHF,TGTGCCAGCAGTTCCTCGGGCCCCGGTACAGGGGGGTATAGCAATCAGCCCCAGCATTTT
TRBJ1-5,13,NA,NA,TRBV19,CASSDRHNQPQHF,TGTGCCAGTTCCGACAGGCACAATCAGCCCCAGCATTTT
TRBJ2-3,12,TRBD2,NA,TRBV27,CASSLSLGLKYF,TGTGCCAGCAGTTTATCTTTGGGACTAAAGTATTTT
TRBJ2-3,15,NA,NA,TRBV5-4,CASSGTGSRTDTQYF,TGTGCCAGCAGCGGTACAGGGTCCCGCACAGATACGCAGTATTTT
TRBJ1-4,13,NA,once,TRBV15,CATSTRFNEKLFF,TGTGCCACCAGCACCAGATTTAATGAAAAACTGTTTTTT
TRBJ2-7,11,NA,once,TRBV20-1,CSEVRGSEQYF,TGCAGTGAGGTCAGGGGAAGCGAGCAGTACTTC
TRBJ1-4,14,NA,NA,TRBV5-1,CASSLERVGEKLFF,TGCGCCAGCAGCTTGGAGCGGGTGGGTGAAAAACTGTTTTTT
TRBJ1-4,16,TRBD1,NA,TRBV28,CASSRTGTGYDEKLFF,TGTGCCAGCAGTCGAACCGGGACAGGGTATGATGAAAAACTGTTTTTT
TRBJ2-2,14,NA,NA,TRBV6-1,CASSPYLSAGELFF,TGTGCCAGCAGCCCTTATTTGTCCGCCGGGGAGCTGTTTTTT
TRBJ2-4,11,NA,NA,TRBV27,CASVVGNIQYF,TGTGCCAGCGTAGTTGGAAACATTCAGTACTTC
TRBJ1-4,12,TRBD1,once,TRBV2,CASAGGNEKLFF,TGTGCCAGCGCAGGGGGTAATGAAAAACTGTTTTTT
TRBJ1-1,12,NA,NA,TRBV30,CAWSLLNTEAFF,TGTGCCTGGAGCCTACTGAACACTGAAGCTTTCTTT
TRBJ2-3,17,TRBD2,NA,TRBV5-1,CASSLPLAGGLPDTQYF,TGCGCCAGCAGCCTCCCCTTGGCGGGGGGGTTGCCAGATACGCAGTATTTT
TRBJ1-5,14,TRBD1,once,TRBV27,CASSFSGGLQPQHF,TGTGCCAGCAGTTTTTCAGGGGGTCTTCAGCCCCAGCATTTT
TRBJ2-1,16,TRBD1,NA,TRBV7-3,CASSLILGGYYNEQFF,TGTGCCAGCAGCTTAATATTAGGGGGCTACTACAATGAGCAGTTCTTC
TRBJ1-1,12,NA,NA,TRBV29-1,CSVGTMNTEAFF,TGCAGCGTCGGGACAATGAACACTGAAGCTTTCTTT
TRBJ2-3,15,NA,NA,TRBV21-1,CASSLRQAITDTQYF,TGTGCCAGCAGCTTGAGACAGGCGATCACAGATACGCAGTATTTT
TRBJ2-1,15,NA,NA,TRBV30,CAWSRSRGGYNEQFF,TGTGCCTGGAGTCGTTCGAGGGGGGGATACAATGAGCAGTTCTTC
TRBJ2-3,14,TRBD2,NA,TRBV6-5,CASSRRGGPDTQYF,TGTGCCAGCAGTCGGCGCGGGGGGCCAGATACGCAGTATTTT
TRBJ1-2,13,NA,once,TRBV6-4,CASSETGNYGYTF,TGTGCCAGCAGTGAAACAGGGAACTATGGCTACACCTTC
TRBJ1-2,13,NA,NA,TRBV5-1,CASSLAGEGGYTF,TGCGCCAGCAGCTTGGCAGGGGAGGGTGGCTACACCTTC
TRBJ2-7,16,TRBD2,NA,TRBV28,CASSLSSSGGSYEQYF,TGTGCCAGCAGTTTATCCAGTAGCGGGGGATCCTACGAGCAGTACTTC
TRBJ1-1,15,TRBD1,NA,TRBV9,CASSAGQGARTEAFF,TGTGCCAGCAGCGCGGGACAGGGGGCGCGAACTGAAGCTTTCTTT
TRBJ2-2,18,NA,NA,TRBV11-2,CASSPSSFRGGRVGELFF,TGTGCCAGCAGCCCCTCATCGTTTAGGGGGGGGCGGGTCGGGGAGCTGTTTTTT
TRBJ1-2,15,NA,NA,TRBV4-2,CASSPSAGGAEGYTF,TGTGCCAGCAGCCCCAGCGCGGGGGGCGCAGAGGGCTACACCTTC
TRBJ1-2,15,TRBD1,NA,TRBV7-9,CALPWGRQGDYGYTF,TGTGCCTTACCTTGGGGAAGACAGGGCGACTATGGCTACACCTTC
TRBJ1-4,15,NA,NA,TRBV28,CASSLVGTGREKLFF,TGTGCCAGCAGTTTAGTGGGGACTGGGAGAGAAAAACTGTTTTTT
TRBJ1-2,15,TRBD1,NA,TRBV5-5,CASSLDGQGGYGYTF,TGTGCCAGCAGCTTGGACGGACAGGGGGGGTATGGCTACACCTTC
TRBJ2-5,14,TRBD1,NA,TRBV11-1,CASSSGQPGETQYF,TGTGCCAGCAGTTCGGGACAGCCCGGGGAGACCCAGTACTTC
TRBJ2-3,15,TRBD1,NA,TRBV5-6,CASSLPGQITDTQYF,TGTGCCAGCAGCTTACCGGGACAGATCACAGATACGCAGTATTTT
TRBJ1-4,15,TRBD1,once,TRBV11-2,CASSLSTGGGEKLFF,TGTGCCAGCAGCCTGTCGACAGGGGGAGGAGAAAAACTGTTTTTT
TRBJ2-2,16,TRBD1,NA,TRBV6-5,CASSFSNRGRAGELFF,TGTGCCAGCAGTTTTTCCAACAGGGGGCGTGCCGGGGAGCTGTTTTTT
TRBJ2-7,16,TRBD2,NA,TRBV11-2,CASSFRIAGGTYEQYF,TGTGCCAGCAGCTTCCGTATAGCGGGGGGCACCTACGAGCAGTACTTC